A single sample is the source of the 30 T cell receptor beta chains below, sequenced in a study of T cell responses to AZD1222 COVID-19 vaccine. The repertoire was sequenced with immunoSEQ multiplex PCR; TCRdb's copy has only in-frame clones and lacks some. The sample shows 130,000 to 150,000 clones, 75% to 95% of them seen only once. This specimen consisted of peripheral blood, obtained on day 0 of AZD1222 vaccination. These receptors all come from an adult in good health.

V usage is TRBV5-3 and J usage is TRBJ1-1; TRBD1 might be the D (6 bases). TRBV5-3 is sorted into the ORF group, with uncertain function. This CDR3 has 16 residues. The V end lost 1 base, the J end lost 0 bases, and 13 bases lay between the germline ends. In DNA, the CDR3 is TGTGCCAGAAGCTTGTCGTATAGGGGGGTGAACACTGAAGCTTTCTTT. It translates to CARSLSYRGVNTEAFF.

The chain recombines TRBV19 with TRBJ1-2, with D possibly matching TRBD1 (5 bases). Germline V lookup: CDR1 LNHDA, CDR2 SQIVND (reference sequence). Deletions cut 0 bases from V and 5 bases from J, with 16 bases between. CDR3 length equals 16 residues. CDR3 sequence reads: CASSIEGPGFRYGYTF. CDR3 in DNA: TGTGCCAGTAGTATAGAGGGCCCAGGGTTCAGGTATGGCTACACCTTC.

This chain connects TRBV18 to TRBJ2-1, with 7 positions matching TRBD1. The CDR3 length is 15 residues. The germline V gene has CDR1 KGHSH and CDR2 LQKENI. J lost 8 bases, V lost 6 bases, and 13 bases had no gene match. The CDR3 protein is CASSQRDRAYDEQFF. The DNA of the CDR3 is TGTGCCAGCTCTCAACGGGACAGAGCTTATGATGAGCAGTTCTTC.

The gene calls are TRBV15 and TRBJ2-7; D is uncertain. This CDR3 spans 11 amino acids. The germline gives CDR1 LNHNV, CDR2 YYDKDF (reference sequence). V lost 6 bases and J 4 bases, leaving 7 bases between the germline ends. This chain's CDR3 is CATSLGYEQYF. The CDR3 DNA sequence: TGTGCCACCAGTCTTGGGTACGAGCAGTACTTC.

The genes are TRBV30 and TRBJ2-5, with D hard to call. The CDR3 has 12 residues. The germline V gene has CDR1 GTSNPN and CDR2 SVGIG (reference sequence). V lost 2 bases and J 2 bases, leaving 6 bases between the germline ends. Here the CDR3 DNA reads TGTGCCTGGAGTATCAGTCAAGAGACCCAGTACTTC. This gives the protein CAWSISQETQYF.

This rearrangement joins TRBV30 to TRBJ1-6; TRBD1 is a possible D gene (5 bases). Germline CDR1 and CDR2: GTSNPN and SVGIG (reference sequence). The CDR3 consists of 13 residues. The CDR3 DNA sequence: TGTGCGGGGGGTAGCTCCTATAATTCACCCCTCCACTTT. The encoded protein is CAGGSSYNSPLHF.

The J gene is TRBJ1-5, the V gene TRBV7-8, with TRBD1 matching 8 bases. J gave up 4 bases and V 5 bases, and 7 bases lay outside the gene matches. This CDR3 spans 15 amino acids. The germline CDR1 and CDR2 sequences are SGHVS and FQNEAQ. The CDR3: CASSRDRSFNQPQHF. In DNA form, the CDR3 reads TGTGCCAGCAGCCGGGACAGGAGTTTTAATCAGCCCCAGCATTTT.

V is TRBV11-3 and J is TRBJ2-3, with D tentatively TRBD2 (5 bases). Germline CDR1 is SGHNT and CDR2 is YENEEA. This CDR3 region has 14 residues. V was pared by 3 bases and J by 4 bases, with 11 bases between. As DNA, the CDR3 is TGTGCCAGCAGCTTCAGTCGGGGAGCAGATACGCAGTATTTT. It codes for CASSFSRGADTQYF.

The chain is built from TRBV21-1 and TRBJ2-2. TRBV21-1 is given as a pseudogene. The CDR3 sequence is 15 residues long. Here the CDR3 reads CASSIRRACPGELFF. In DNA, the CDR3 is TGTGCCAGCAGCATTCGACGCGCTTGTCCCGGGGAGCTGTTTTTT.

The chain recombines TRBV5-1 with TRBJ1-1; TRBD1 aligns across 7 bases. This CDR3 is 16 amino acids long. The trim removed 0 bases at V and 0 bases at J, leaving 5 bases unmatched. Germline V gives CDR1 SGHRS, CDR2 YFSETQ. The CDR3 DNA sequence: TGCGCCAGCAGCTTGGTAGGGGGCTCCATGAACACTGAAGCTTTCTTT. Amino acid sequence: CASSLVGGSMNTEAFF.

The genes are TRBV5-4 and TRBJ2-2; TRBD2 aligns across 8 bases. Germline V gene sequence: CDR1 SGHNT, CDR2 YYREEE (reference sequence). This CDR3 comprises 15 residues. J gave up 6 bases and V 1 base, and 5 bases lay outside the gene matches. CDR3 DNA: TGTGCCAGCAGCTTGCAGGGACTAGTTGCCGGGGAGCTGTTTTTT. As protein: CASSLQGLVAGELFF.

The genes are TRBV6-2 or TRBV6-3 and TRBJ2-1; 9 bases align to TRBD2. This CDR3 comprises 15 residues. V was pared by 3 bases and J by 7 bases, with 7 bases of the junction left unmatched. Germline V gene lookup returns CDR1 MNHEY and CDR2 SVGEGT. As DNA, the CDR3 is TGTGCCAGCAGTTATCGGGCTAGCGGGATAAATGAGCAGTTCTTC. The encoded protein is CASSYRASGINEQFF.

The chain joins TRBV11-3 to TRBJ2-1; D remains unclear. V lost 1 base and J lost 6, with 7 bases in between. Germline lookup yields CDR1 SGHNT and CDR2 YENEEA. There are 13 residues in the CDR3. The CDR3 DNA follows: TGTGCCAGCAGCTTAGGTCGCGGCAATGAGCAGTTCTTC. Protein sequence: CASSLGRGNEQFF.

This chain connects TRBV9 to TRBJ1-1; a weak D match, TRBD1 (5 bases). The V gene's germline CDR1 is SGDLS and CDR2 YYNGEE. CDR3 length: 14 amino acids. The germline V and J ends were trimmed by 4 bases and 10 bases, with 20 bases remaining between them. The CDR3, as DNA: TGTGCCAGCAGCCCTAATCAAGGGGCCGGAGGAGCTTTCTTT. This codes for CASSPNQGAGGAFF.

The rearrangement links TRBV19 to TRBJ2-7; TRBD2 is a possible D gene (5 bases). Trimming took off 3 bases at V and 5 bases at J, with 14 bases between the two ends. The CDR3 runs to 14 residues. Germline loops: CDR1 LNHDA, CDR2 SQIVND (reference sequence). The chain's CDR3 is CASSIPASLNEQYF. The CDR3 nucleotides read TGTGCCAGTAGTATCCCGGCTAGCTTGAACGAGCAGTACTTC.

This sequence joins TRBV9 and TRBJ2-1, with 7 bases identical to TRBD2. The CDR3 length is 15 residues. Germline-derived CDR1 and CDR2 are SGDLS and YYNGEE. After removal of 1 base from V and 1 base from J, the junction contained 2 bases not matched to a gene. CDR3 residues: CASSVTSESYNEQFF. In DNA form, the CDR3 reads TGTGCCAGCAGCGTAACTAGCGAATCCTACAATGAGCAGTTCTTC. Using reference TRBV9 and TRBJ2-1 for the parts outside the CDR3, the full variable domain is DSGVTQTPKHLITATGQRVTLRCSPRSGDLSVYWYQQSLDQGLQFLIQYYNGEERAKGNILERFSAQQFPDLHSELNLSSLELGDSALYFCASSVTSESYNEQFFGPGTRLTVL.

This chain's CDR3 is CASSQDRTGVFYEQYF. CDR3 sequence (DNA): TGTGCCAGCAGCCAAGATCGAACGGGAGTCTTCTACGAGCAGTACTTC. The chain uses TRBV14 and TRBJ2-7, with D possibly TRBD2 on 6 matching bases. This CDR3 contains 16 residues. Germline V CDR1 and CDR2: SGHDN, FVKESK. Between the trimmed V and J ends, which lost 0 bases and 3 bases, there was a span of 15 bases.

This clone was observed a single time. The chain employs TRBV6-1 and TRBJ1-6, with 7 bases identical to TRBD1. The germline CDR1 and CDR2 sequences are MNHNS and SASEGT. The CDR3 totals 17 residues. The trim removed 2 bases at V and 7 bases at J, leaving 11 bases unmatched. The DNA of the CDR3 is TGTGCCAGCAGTGAATTTTTTAGGGGGACAGAAAATTCACCCCTCCACTTT. Translated: CASSEFFRGTENSPLHF.

The chain joins TRBV19 to TRBJ1-3; D gene uncertain. The germline gives CDR1 LNHDA, CDR2 SQIVND (reference sequence). The ends were cut back, 8 bases at V and 1 base at J, with 15 bases in the middle. The CDR3 totals 15 residues. The CDR3 reads CASSPQSDSGNTIYF. The CDR3 coding sequence is TGTGCCAGTTCACCCCAATCCGATTCTGGAAACACCATATATTTT.

The chain employs TRBV4-2 and TRBJ1-2; the match to TRBD1 covers 8 bases. Germline lookup yields CDR1 LGHNA and CDR2 YNFKEQ. The CDR3 has 14 residues. The ends lost 3 bases at V and 8 bases at J; junction bases unmatched: 8. The CDR3 spells CASSHEDREGGYTF. The CDR3 DNA follows: TGTGCCAGCAGCCACGAGGACAGGGAGGGCGGCTACACCTTC.

As for this clone: One end of the junction fails to match germline, which may point to a read error. This chain links TRBV7-7 with TRBJ2-5; TRBD2 aligns across 13 bases. Germline V gives CDR1 SSHAT, CDR2 FNYEAQ (reference sequence). The CDR3 is 15 residues long. CDR3 amino acids: CASSLLAGGRGTQYF. As DNA, the CDR3 is TGTGCTAGCAGCTTACTAGCGGGAGGGCGGGGGACCCAGTACTTC.

This rearrangement joins TRBV19 to TRBJ2-1; D unresolved. The CDR3 totals 16 residues. The V end lost 2 bases, the J end lost 2 bases, and 13 bases lay between the germline ends. The germline V gene has CDR1 LNHDA and CDR2 SQIVND (reference sequence). This chain's CDR3 is CASSIWIGRTYNEQFF. In nucleotides, the CDR3 is TGTGCCAGTAGTATATGGATCGGTCGGACCTACAATGAGCAGTTCTTC.

V gene TRBV30 combines with J gene TRBJ1-5, with a weak D call TRBD1 (5 bases). The CDR3 runs 17 residues. Germline values: CDR1 GTSNPN, CDR2 SVGIG (reference sequence). Trimming took off 3 bases at V and 0 bases at J, with 18 bases between the two ends. The CDR3 DNA follows: TGTGCCTGGAGAGGTGGGGGGGAGTGGTATAGCAATCAGCCCCAGCATTTT. Translated, it gives CAWRGGGEWYSNQPQHF.

This chain links TRBV5-1 with TRBJ1-1; a weak D match, TRBD1 (6 bases). Germline-derived CDR1 and CDR2 are SGHRS and YFSETQ. CDR3 length equals 14 residues. The V and J ends lost 4 bases and 0 bases respectively, with 10 bases between them. The CDR3 region is CASSPGHLNTEAFF. The CDR3, as DNA: TGCGCCAGCAGCCCGGGACACCTGAACACTGAAGCTTTCTTT.

A remark on this clone: The sample carries other DNA sequences with the same CDR3. V is TRBV10-3 and J is TRBJ1-6; D might be TRBD1 (5 bases). CDR3 length: 15 residues. Per the germline V gene, CDR1 is ENHRY and CDR2 is SYGVKD. V lost 10 bases to trimming and J lost 8 bases, with 21 bases between them. The CDR3 here is CATRGRGRDDSPLHF. CDR3 nucleotides: TGTGCCACGAGAGGGCGGGGCCGCGACGATTCACCCCTCCACTTT.

The chain carries TRBV19 and TRBJ1-1; possibly TRBD1 for D (6 bases). The CDR3 is made up of 14 amino acids. Trimming left V 8 bases short and J 0 bases short, with 13 bases between. Germline V gene sequence: CDR1 LNHDA, CDR2 SQIVND (reference sequence). This CDR3 reads CASVKGGMNTEAFF. DNA for the CDR3: TGTGCCAGTGTCAAAGGGGGGATGAACACTGAAGCTTTCTTT.

The V call is TRBV5-3, the J call TRBJ2-7, with D tentatively TRBD1 (6 bases). TRBV5-3 is noted as an ORF with a role that remains uncertain. Trimming removed 4 bases at V and 2 bases at J, with 16 bases between. The CDR3 has 15 residues. CDR3 region: CARSSYRAPPYEQYF. The CDR3 coding sequence is TGTGCCAGAAGCAGCTACAGGGCGCCACCCTACGAGCAGTACTTC.

The rearrangement uses TRBV4-1 and TRBJ2-3; D uncertain. This CDR3 is built from 21 residues. Per the germline V gene, CDR1 is MGHRA and CDR2 is YSYEKL. V dropped 0 bases and J dropped 0 bases, with 25 bases sitting between them. The CDR3 region has the DNA TGCGCCAGCAGCCAAGATCGGTGGGTATCGCAGGATTCGGCGAGCACAGATACGCAGTATTTT. Its translation: CASSQDRWVSQDSASTDTQYF.

This clone was seen a single time. For the CDR3, the DNA is TGTGCCAGCAGCTCACTAACAGGGGGCGAGTACGAGCAGTACTTC. It is translated as CASSSLTGGEYEQYF. The gene calls are TRBV11-1 and TRBJ2-7, with 9 bases that match TRBD1. Germline assignment: CDR1 SGHAT and CDR2 FQDESV (reference sequence). With V trimmed by 4 bases and J by 4 bases, 8 bases remained unmatched. CDR3 length: 15 amino acids.

The V gene is TRBV5-6, the J gene TRBJ2-3; D not resolved. CDR1 SGHDT and CDR2 YYEEEE come from the germline V gene. CDR3 length: 16 amino acids. The V gene lost 4 bases and the J gene lost 3 bases, with 18 bases spanning the gap. In DNA, the CDR3 is TGTGCCAGCAGCGTCCGGGCCCCGCCGCGTACAGATACGCAGTATTTT. Its translation: CASSVRAPPRTDTQYF.